The 3 T cell receptor beta chains presented below share a single source sample, sequenced in a study of blood T cells in healthy people across ages. Sample-barcoded 5' priming and a J-beta primer mix drove a second PCR of roughly 6 to 12 cycles. Each CDR3 protein is one row after TCRdb ran MiXCR on the 5' RACE reads. In the table there are 650,000 to 1,000,000 distinct CDR3 sequences, about 36% of which are singletons. Material: blood. The receptors shown here come from a man younger than 30 in good health.

This rearrangement joins TRBV7-6 to TRBJ2-5, with D unresolved. The V end was cut by 0 bases, the J end by 4 bases, with 12 bases between. The CDR3 totals 15 residues. The germline gives CDR1 SGHVS, CDR2 FNYEAQ. The CDR3 DNA reads TGTGCCAGCAGCTTAGCGCGGTACGGCGCAGAGACCCAGTACTTC. As protein: CASSLARYGAETQYF.

This clonotype was seen more than once but under ten times. The J gene is TRBJ2-1, the V gene TRBV12-3 or TRBV12-4, with 10 bases identical to TRBD1. The CDR3 is 16 residues long. The junction had 16 bases not matched to a gene; V was cut back by 4 bases and J by 13 bases. In nucleotides, the CDR3 is TGTGCCAGCAGTTCCCCCGGGACAGGGGCCCAGGGTGAACAGTTCTTC. It encodes CASSSPGTGAQGEQFF.

The genes are TRBV2 and TRBJ2-5; TRBD2 matches 8 bases. The CDR3 extends over 15 amino acids. Germline V gene lookup returns CDR1 SNHLY and CDR2 FYNNEI. The J segment lost 2 bases and the V segment lost 1 base, leaving 3 bases of the junction unmatched. The DNA of the CDR3 is TGTGCCAGCAGTGAAGATGGCGGGAGGCAAGAGACCCAGTACTTC. This translates into CASSEDGGRQETQYF.